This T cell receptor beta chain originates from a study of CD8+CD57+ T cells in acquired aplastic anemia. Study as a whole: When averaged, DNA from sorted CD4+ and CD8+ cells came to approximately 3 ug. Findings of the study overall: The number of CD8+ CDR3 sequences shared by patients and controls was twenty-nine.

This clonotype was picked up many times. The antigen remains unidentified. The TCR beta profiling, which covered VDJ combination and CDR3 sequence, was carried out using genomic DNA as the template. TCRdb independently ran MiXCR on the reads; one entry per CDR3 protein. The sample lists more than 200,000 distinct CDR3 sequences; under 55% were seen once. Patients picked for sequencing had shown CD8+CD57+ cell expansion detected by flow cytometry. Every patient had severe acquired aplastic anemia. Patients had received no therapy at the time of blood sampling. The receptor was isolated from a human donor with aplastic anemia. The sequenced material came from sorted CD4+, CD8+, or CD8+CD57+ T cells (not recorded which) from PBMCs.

CDR3 region: CASSQDLRVGLFF. As DNA, the CDR3 is TGTGCCAGCAGCCAAGATCTGAGGGTCGGACTGTTTTTT. The genes are TRBV3-1 and TRBJ1-4; no definite D call. The CDR3 totals 13 residues. V was trimmed by 0 bases and J by 13 bases, leaving 12 bases between them. The germline CDR1 and CDR2 sequences are LGHDT and YNNKEL (reference sequence).